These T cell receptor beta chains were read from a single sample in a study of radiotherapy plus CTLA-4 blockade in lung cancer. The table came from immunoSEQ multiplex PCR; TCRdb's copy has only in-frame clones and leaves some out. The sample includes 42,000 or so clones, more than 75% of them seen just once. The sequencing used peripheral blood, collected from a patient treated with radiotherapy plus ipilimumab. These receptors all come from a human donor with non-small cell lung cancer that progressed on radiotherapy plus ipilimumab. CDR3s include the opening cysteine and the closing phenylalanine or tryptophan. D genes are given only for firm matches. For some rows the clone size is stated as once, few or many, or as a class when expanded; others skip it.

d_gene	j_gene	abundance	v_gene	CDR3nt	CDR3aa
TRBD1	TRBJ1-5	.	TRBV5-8	TGTGCCAGCAGCCTCTATACAGGGGGCAATCAGCCCCAGCATTTT	CASSLYTGGNQPQHF
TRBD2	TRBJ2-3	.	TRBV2	TGTGCCAGCAGTGAGGGGCTAGCGGGGGCCTCAGATACGCAGTATTTT	CASSEGLAGASDTQYF
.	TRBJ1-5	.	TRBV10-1	TGCGCCAGCCTAGGGGGGGGGAATCAGCCCCAGCATTTT	CASLGGGNQPQHF
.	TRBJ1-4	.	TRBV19	TGTGCCAGTAGTATCTATGCGGACGCGGGGAAGGAAAAACTGTTTTTT	CASSIYADAGKEKLFF
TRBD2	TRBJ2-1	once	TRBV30	TGTGCCTGGGTGGTCGAGCGGGGGGGGAATGAGCAGTTCTTC	CAWVVERGGNEQFF
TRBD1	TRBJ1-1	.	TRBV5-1	TGCGCCAGCAGCCTGACAGGGGGCTTCACTATGAACACTGAAGCTTTCTTT	CASSLTGGFTMNTEAFF
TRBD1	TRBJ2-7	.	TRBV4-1	TGCGCCAGCAGCCGGGGGACAGGGCGCGAGCAGTACTTC	CASSRGTGREQYF
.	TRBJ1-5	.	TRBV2	TGTGCCAGCAGTGAGGTAACAGTCAATCAGCCCCAGCATTTT	CASSEVTVNQPQHF
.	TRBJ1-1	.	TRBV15	TGTGCCACCAGCAGAGATGGCCAGGGAACTGAAGCTTTCTTT	CATSRDGQGTEAFF
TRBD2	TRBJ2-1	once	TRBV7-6	TGTGCCAGCAGCTTAAGTGGGGGGGTCTACAATGAGCAGTTCTTC	CASSLSGGVYNEQFF